The 28 T cell receptor beta chains in this list originate from one sample, sequenced in a study of identical twins. MiXCR was run by TCRdb on the 5' RACE reads, yielding one entry per CDR3 protein. The profile shows around 480,000 distinct CDR3 sequences, approximately 15% of them singletons. The sample was also linked to a second study, of yellow fever vaccine responses in identical twins.

The specimen sequenced was CD4+ T cells sorted from blood. The receptors here all came from a woman under 30 in good health.

This rearrangement joins TRBV12-3 or TRBV12-4 to TRBJ2-7; 9 nucleotides match TRBD1. This CDR3 spans 15 amino acids. Germline trimming cut 6 bases from V and 0 bases from J; bases unmatched to any gene: 6. CDR3 DNA: TGTGCCAGCAGGGTCGACAGGGGGAGCTCCTACGAGCAGTACTTC. Translating it yields CASRVDRGSSYEQYF.

This clonotype was observed a handful of times. The chain uses TRBV11-2 and TRBJ2-7; D perhaps matches TRBD1 (6 bases). The V and J ends lost 5 bases and 3 bases respectively, with 17 bases between them. CDR1 is SGHAT and CDR2 is FQNNGV in the germline V gene. There are 15 residues in the CDR3. CDR3 nucleotide sequence: TGTGCCAGCAGCAGACCCGGGACACAGTTCTACGAGCAGTACTTC. It specifies CASSRPGTQFYEQYF.

This clonotype was seen ten or more times. The chain links TRBV24-1 to TRBJ1-5, with D perhaps matching TRBD1 (5 bases). The CDR3 covers 14 residues. Germline CDR1 and CDR2: KGHDR and SFDVKD. Trimming pared 4 bases from V and 3 bases from J, leaving 9 bases between. The CDR3 DNA reads TGTGCCACCAGTGACCAGGGAAACAATCAGCCCCAGCATTTT. Protein sequence: CATSDQGNNQPQHF.

The CDR3 DNA sequence: TGTGCCAGCAGCCAAGTAGGGACTAGCGGGAGAGATGAGCAGTTCTTC. Its translation: CASSQVGTSGRDEQFF. V is TRBV14 and J is TRBJ2-1, with 14 bases fitting TRBD2. V gave up 1 base and J gave up 8 bases; unmatched junction bases: 4. The CDR3 consists of 16 residues. CDR1 and CDR2 from the germline V gene are SGHDN and FVKESK.

V and J are TRBV15 and TRBJ2-3, with D perhaps assigned TRBD1 or TRBD2 (5 bases each). Germline-derived CDR1 and CDR2 are LNHNV and YYDKDF (reference sequence). Trimming removed 0 bases from V and 0 bases from J, with 10 bases in between. CDR3 length: 16 residues. The CDR3: CATSRDIGASTDTQYF. CDR3 bases: TGTGCCACCAGCAGAGATATCGGGGCTAGCACAGATACGCAGTATTTT.

This chain joins TRBV4-3 and TRBJ2-7; 9 bases map to TRBD1. With V trimmed by 0 bases and J by 8 bases, 11 bases remained unmatched. Germline assignment: CDR1 LGHNA and CDR2 YSLEER. The CDR3 loop spans 16 amino acids. The CDR3 loop is CASSQDPTGGNQKQYF. CDR3 sequence (DNA): TGCGCCAGCAGCCAAGATCCCACAGGGGGCAATCAAAAGCAGTACTTC.

This clonotype has ten or more counts. The rearrangement joins TRBV4-3 to TRBJ2-1; 7 bases fit TRBD1. V trimming: 4 bases; J trimming: 6 bases; junction bases outside the gene matches: 9. This CDR3 is 15 amino acids long. Germline CDR1 LGHNA, CDR2 YSLEER. The CDR3 loop reads CASSLGWDSLNEQFF. The DNA for the CDR3 is TGCGCCAGCAGCCTAGGATGGGACAGCCTCAATGAGCAGTTCTTC.

This clonotype was picked up a small number of times. CDR3 amino acids: CASSQDRVQAFF. The CDR3, as DNA: TGTGCCAGCAGCCAGGACAGGGTGCAGGCTTTCTTT. The rearrangement links TRBV3-1 to TRBJ1-1; 8 bases agree with TRBD1. Germline-derived CDR1 and CDR2 are LGHDT and YNNKEL (reference sequence). The V segment lost 3 bases and the J segment 11 bases; nucleotides outside the gene matches: 5. The CDR3 runs 12 residues.

The chain recombines TRBV29-1 with TRBJ2-5, with a possible D match to TRBD1 (6 bases). The germline gives CDR1 SQVTM, CDR2 ANQGSEA. Trimming took 4 bases from V and 3 from J, leaving 9 bases between them. The CDR3 is 12 residues long. The CDR3 is CSVGPGEETQYF. The CDR3 DNA follows: TGCAGCGTTGGTCCAGGGGAAGAGACCCAGTACTTC.

This clonotype was observed a handful of times. This chain's CDR3 is CSAEGLADDTDTQYF. The CDR3 DNA sequence: TGCAGTGCGGAGGGACTAGCGGACGACACAGATACGCAGTATTTT. The V gene is TRBV20-1, the J gene TRBJ2-3; TRBD2 agrees at 11 bases. V lost 6 bases to trimming and J lost 2 bases; unmatched junction nucleotides: 7. Germline CDR1 DFQATT, CDR2 SNEGSKA (reference sequence). CDR3 length equals 15 residues.

In this sample, this clonotype turned up a few times. The chain combines TRBV5-1 with TRBJ2-2; TRBD2 might be the D (6 bases). Germline V gives CDR1 SGHRS, CDR2 YFSETQ. Between the trimmed V and J ends, which lost 0 bases and 2 bases, there was a span of 14 bases. The CDR3 covers 17 residues. As DNA, the CDR3 is TGCGCCAGCAGCTTGGGTATCGCGGGGCTAAACACCGGGGAGCTGTTTTTT. It is translated as CASSLGIAGLNTGELFF.

The rearrangement uses TRBV6-4 and TRBJ2-2; the D gene is possibly TRBD2 (6 bases). Germline-derived CDR1 and CDR2 are MRHNA and SNTAGT. The CDR3 has 14 residues. Trimming pared 6 bases from V and 6 bases from J, leaving 14 bases between. The CDR3 DNA is TGTGCCAGCAGCCGGGACTCTCGGTCCGGGGAGCTGTTTTTT. This codes for CASSRDSRSGELFF.

This clonotype turned up a few times. This chain's CDR3 is CASSLVGSGANYNEQFF. CDR3 coding DNA: TGTGCCAGCAGCTTAGTAGGGAGCGGGGCCAACTACAATGAGCAGTTCTTC. The V call is TRBV11-2, the J call TRBJ2-1, with 7 bases that match TRBD2. Germline lookup yields CDR1 SGHAT and CDR2 FQNNGV. The length of the CDR3 is 17 residues. Trimming at V came to 1 base and at J to 3 bases, leaving 9 bases not matched to a gene.

This clonotype occurred a few times. This chain joins TRBV12-3 or TRBV12-4 and TRBJ2-5; D ambiguous. This CDR3 contains 15 residues. Trimming stripped 0 bases from V and 6 bases from J, with 14 bases between. The CDR3 coding sequence is TGTGCCAGCAGTTTAGCGGACGGGTGGGGAAAGACCCAGTACTTC. The encoded protein is CASSLADGWGKTQYF.

The CDR3 DNA sequence: TGTGCCACCAGATCTGGGGGCCACGAGCAGTACTTC. Its translation is CATRSGGHEQYF. V usage is TRBV2 and J usage is TRBJ2-7; possible D gene TRBD1, 6 bases. V dropped 10 bases and J dropped 5 bases, with 15 bases sitting between them. This CDR3 has 12 amino acids. CDR1 is SNHLY, CDR2 FYNNEI, per germline. The whole variable domain, filled in from reference TRBV2 and TRBJ2-7, reads EPEVTQTPSHQVTQMGQEVILRCVPISNHLYFYWYRQILGQKVEFLVSFYNNEISEKSEIFDDQFSVERPDGSNFTLKIRSTKLEDSAMYFCATRSGGHEQYFGPGTRLTVT.

Only a few counts were recorded for this clonotype. The chain has TRBV28 and TRBJ2-2; tentatively, D is TRBD1 (6 bases). The CDR3 sequence is 15 residues long. Trimming removed 3 bases at V and 7 bases at J, with 15 bases between. The V gene's germline CDR1 is MDHEN and CDR2 SYDVKM. The CDR3 here is CASSLGTGSYGELFF. The CDR3 DNA reads as TGTGCCAGCAGTTTGGGCACAGGGTCATACGGGGAGCTGTTTTTT.

The chain carries TRBV7-2 and TRBJ2-2; a weak D match, TRBD2 (5 bases). Per the germline V gene, CDR1 is SGHTA and CDR2 is FQGNSA. The CDR3 loop spans 16 amino acids. V was trimmed by 3 bases and J by 7 bases, leaving 18 bases between them. The CDR3 spells CASSFPRATGSGELFF. CDR3 bases: TGTGCCAGCAGCTTTCCCCGAGCGACTGGGAGCGGGGAGCTGTTTTTT.

This clonotype was seen repeatedly, ten times or more. The chain combines TRBV29-1 with TRBJ2-3; 7 positions agree with TRBD1. This CDR3 is built from 13 residues. The V gene's germline CDR1 is SQVTM and CDR2 ANQGSEA. V shed 5 bases, J shed 4 bases, and the junction held 6 bases outside the gene matches. For the CDR3, the DNA is TGCAGCGTTACAGGGGATCTCCCAGATACGCAGTATTTT. This translates into CSVTGDLPDTQYF.

This chain uses TRBV25-1 with TRBJ1-2; D ambiguous. CDR3 length: 12 residues. V lost 0 bases, J lost 8 bases, and 7 bases lay in between. Germline V gene sequence: CDR1 MGHDK, CDR2 SYGVNS. The CDR3 spells CASSEYGGGYTF. The CDR3, as DNA: TGTGCCAGCAGTGAATACGGCGGAGGCTACACCTTC.

This clonotype was seen a few times. The chain is built from TRBV20-1 and TRBJ2-2, with 7 bases that match TRBD2. The CDR3 runs to 14 residues. CDR1 is DFQATT, CDR2 SNEGSKA, per germline (reference sequence). V dropped 4 bases and J dropped 2; count of bases not matched to a gene: 4. The CDR3 DNA follows: TGCAGTGCTAAGCCGGGACTAAACACCGGGGAGCTGTTTTTT. Protein: CSAKPGLNTGELFF.

This clonotype was found a few times. This sequence joins TRBV6-1 and TRBJ1-4; perhaps TRBD1 as D (6 bases). Per the germline V gene, CDR1 is MNHNS and CDR2 is SASEGT. This CDR3 region has 14 residues. V gave up 6 bases and J gave up 7 bases, with 15 bases separating them. The CDR3 here is CASRAPGGFEKLFF. For the CDR3, the DNA is TGTGCCAGCAGGGCGCCTGGGGGCTTTGAAAAACTGTTTTTT.

The chain recombines TRBV7-2 with TRBJ2-3; D is ambiguous. The CDR3 is made up of 13 amino acids. V dropped 6 bases and J dropped 2 bases, with 9 bases sitting between them. The germline V gene encodes CDR1 SGHTA and CDR2 FQGNSA. The CDR3 DNA reads TGTGCCAGCAGGCAACGAGTCACAGATACGCAGTATTTT. Its translation is CASRQRVTDTQYF.

The rearrangement uses TRBV3-1 and TRBJ2-5, with D perhaps matching TRBD1 (6 bases). This CDR3 has 14 residues. Germline CDR1 reads LGHDT; CDR2 reads YNNKEL (reference sequence). Trimming shortened V by 6 bases and J by 2 bases, and 13 bases separated the two germline ends. The CDR3 region is CASSHRTAQETQYF. CDR3 DNA sequence: TGTGCCAGCAGTCATAGGACAGCTCAAGAGACCCAGTACTTC.

This clonotype has a handful of counts. The chain carries TRBV7-2 and TRBJ2-3, with 7 bases identical to TRBD2. The trim removed 6 bases at V and 5 bases at J, leaving 5 bases unmatched. CDR1 is SGHTA and CDR2 is FQGNSA in the germline V gene. The length of the CDR3 is 13 residues. CDR3 bases: TGTGCCAGCAGTAGACTAGCTGTAGATACGCAGTATTTT. It encodes CASSRLAVDTQYF. Supplemented by reference TRBV7-2 and TRBJ2-3, the full variable domain reads GAGVSQSPSNKVTEKGKDVELRCDPISGHTALYWYRQSLGQGLEFLIYFQGNSAPDKSGLPSDRFSAERTGGSVSTLTIQRTQQEDSAVYLCASSRLAVDTQYFGPGTRLTVL.

This clonotype was observed at least ten times. The genes are TRBV28 and TRBJ2-1; 7 nucleotides agree with TRBD1. The CDR3 is 13 amino acids. Germline trimming cut 7 bases from V and 5 bases from J; bases unmatched to any gene: 5. In germline, CDR1 is MDHEN, CDR2 SYDVKM. CDR3 sequence: CASNWDRDNEQFF. The CDR3 DNA follows: TGTGCCAGCAATTGGGACAGAGACAATGAGCAGTTCTTC. Variable domain in full (rest from reference TRBV28 and TRBJ2-1): DVKVTQSSRYLVKRTGEKVFLECVQDMDHENMFWYRQDPGLGLRLIYFSYDVKMKEKGDIPEGYSVSREKKERFSLILESASTNQTSMYLCASNWDRDNEQFFGPGTRLTVL.

In the case of this clonotype: One base away lies a much larger clone, so this may be a sequencing read error. CDR3 amino acids: CASSHGRNRIGQYF. CDR3 bases: TGTGCCAGCTCCCATGGGAGGAACCGTATTGGGCAGTACTTC. V and J are TRBV11-2 and TRBJ2-7; a possible D gene is TRBD2 (6 bases). CDR3 length: 14 amino acids. V gave up 8 bases and J gave up 9 bases, with 23 bases separating them. Per the germline V gene, CDR1 is SGHAT and CDR2 is FQNNGV. The whole variable domain, filled in from reference TRBV11-2 and TRBJ2-7, reads EAGVAQSPRYKIIEKRQSVAFWCNPISGHATLYWYQQILGQGPKLLIQFQNNGVVDDSQLPKDRFSAERLKGVDSTLKIQPAKLEDSAVYLCASSHGRNRIGQYFGPGTRLTVT.

This clonotype was observed a handful of times. V gene TRBV20-1 combines with J gene TRBJ2-3, with D unresolved. V lost 3 bases and J lost 0, with 7 bases in between. The CDR3 spans 13 residues. The germline CDR1 and CDR2 sequences are DFQATT and SNEGSKA (reference sequence). CDR3 DNA sequence: TGCAGTGCTAGGGCGTTAAGCACAGATACGCAGTATTTT. It is translated as CSARALSTDTQYF.

This clonotype was detected many times. The genes are TRBV6-5 and TRBJ2-7; tentative D call: TRBD1 (5 bases). Germline CDR1 and CDR2: MNHEY and SVGAGI. The CDR3 contains 13 residues. Trimming shortened V by 6 bases and J by 6 bases, and 15 bases separated the two germline ends. For the CDR3, the DNA is TGTGCCAGCAGATTACTCCAGGGATCCGAGCAGTACTTC. This codes for CASRLLQGSEQYF.